This is a list of T cell receptor beta chains from one sample in a study of blood T cell repertoires in COVID-19. This table comes from immunoSEQ multiplex PCR, and its TCRdb copy is limited to in-frame clones, with some not included. The sample carries 360,000 or so clones, approximately 89% recorded once. Material for sequencing was peripheral blood. These receptors all stem from a woman aged 55-70 years with COVID-19, enrolled during active disease. CDR3s leave out the opening cysteine and the closing phenylalanine or tryptophan. Clone size is given for some rows only: seen once, a few or many times, or a class if the clone is expanded.

v_gene | abundance | CDR3aa
TRBV6-1 | . | ASSEGRTDQPQH
TRBV18 | once | ASSPMISSYEQY
TRBV7-3 | . | ASSPSQAGGLGELF
TRBV6-5 | . | ASRNSGQRNQPQH
TRBV9 | . | ASSALTGANEQY
TRBV9 | . | ASRRTSGGHSYNEQF
TRBV28 | . | ASSLIGENRPTNEKLF
TRBV7-9 | . | ASSPFDTRHYEQY
TRBV7-3 | . | ASSSGLAGDTQY
TRBV4-1 | once | ASSLTSQGTYNEQF
TRBV14 | . | ASSQRDRGGYT
TRBV6-1 | . | ASSEANRAGANVLT
TRBV19 | . | ASSPTRTGLMNSPLH
TRBV30 | . | AWTEELLNYGYT
TRBV24-1 | . | ATSDTRGMNTEAF
TRBV5-4 | . | ASSLPGLVADTQY
TRBV28 | . | ASSSGQLNTEAF
TRBV5-1 | . | ASSLLTSGGADTQY
TRBV24-1 | . | ATSESGQGNSPEQF
TRBV7-3 | few | ASSMLAGTGELF
TRBV15 | . | ATSRSLQLAGASSYNEQF
TRBV27 | once | ASSTSPPANSNQPQH
TRBV11-1 | . | ASSRGTNEKLF
TRBV9 | . | ASSVGTGHYGYT
TRBV6-5 | . | ASESSRGPTGELF
TRBV6-5 | . | ASGAGTEITGELF
TRBV6-2/TRBV6-3 | . | ASSFLGQTISNSPLH
TRBV6-2/TRBV6-3 | . | ASSKSGSYNEQF
TRBV6-1 | . | ASSGFPGQGSGEQY
TRBV28 | once | ASSLGQGVTEAF
TRBV12-2 | . | ASRLDSRPHLH
TRBV6-1 | . | ASSEAQTAGGEKLF
TRBV10-3 | . | AISPSDRTFYGYT
TRBV3-1/TRBV3-2 | . | ASSQDRPAGGEKLF
TRBV28 | . | ASSITGETQPQH
TRBV19 | . | ASSMLGQGNGYT
TRBV7-9 | . | ASSDTGRVHTGELF
TRBV6-5 | . | ASTEGLFYSPLH
TRBV7-2 | . | ASSLEAGSYLNTEAF
TRBV27 | . | ASSPSGVGLF
TRBV6-1 | . | ASSEGTGRRGGYT
TRBV6-5 | . | ASGGAGNYGYT
TRBV18 | . | ASSLSGTESGKLF
TRBV19 | . | ASSTRQLSRNTGELF
TRBV3-1/TRBV3-2 | . | ASSHGTNQNTGELF
TRBV19 | . | ASSRTSGVPDTQY
TRBV20-1 | . | RGDSNTEAF
TRBV6-1 | . | ASREGGFVSYEQY
TRBV7-4 | . | ASPPRDRGKFYEQY
TRBV5-1 | . | ASSFESSYNSPLH
TRBV3-1/TRBV3-2 | . | ASSLQGVGELF
TRBV5-1 | once | ASSLATGTGVGNTIY
TRBV19 | . | ASSIVAVHTGELF
TRBV2 | once | ASKGEETQY
TRBV9 | few | ASSVYGNYGYT
TRBV18 | . | ASFNRNTEAF
TRBV7-3 | . | ASSPHQPQH
TRBV12-5 | few | ASGRTGKYNEQF
TRBV6-5 | . | ASSRGGLSYEQY
TRBV14 | . | ASSKIQGYTGELF